These 26 T cell receptor beta chains originate from one sample sequenced in a study of cytomegalovirus exposure and HLA in healthy donors. Primers for the PCR totalled 60 Vbeta and 13 Jbeta. Method: immunoSEQ multiplex PCR; TCRdb's copy keeps in-frame clones and lacks some. This sample's table has about 210,000 clones. The sequenced material came from PBMCs. These receptor sequences come from a woman in her 30s in good health and CMV-seropositive.

J is TRBJ1-2 and V is TRBV19; a weak D match, TRBD1 (6 bases). Germline V gene data show CDR1 as LNHDA and CDR2 as SQIVND (reference sequence). The CDR3 runs 13 residues. The V gene lost 3 bases and the J gene lost 5 bases, with 10 bases spanning the gap. The CDR3 sequence: CASSITQGYGYTF. The CDR3 nucleotides are TGTGCCAGTAGTATCACCCAGGGGTATGGCTACACCTTC.

This chain connects TRBV15 to TRBJ1-5, with D perhaps TRBD1 (5 bases). V was pared by 4 bases and J by 4 bases, with 20 bases between. The germline CDR1 and CDR2 sequences are LNHNV and YYDKDF (reference sequence). CDR3 length: 17 residues. CDR3 region: CATSTGTSRRGNQPQHF. In nucleotides, the CDR3 is TGTGCCACCAGCACAGGGACTTCTCGGAGGGGTAATCAGCCCCAGCATTTT.

With respect to this clone: The sample has other DNA sequences that encode this CDR3 too. The genes are TRBV19 and TRBJ2-7; 9 nucleotides align to TRBD1. V gave up 1 base and J gave up 2 bases; unmatched junction bases: 0. The CDR3 runs 14 residues. Germline assignment: CDR1 LNHDA and CDR2 SQIVND (reference sequence). In DNA form, the CDR3 reads TGTGCCAGTAGTATAGGGACAGGGGCCTACGAGCAGTACTTC. Translated: CASSIGTGAYEQYF.

The V gene is TRBV19, the J gene TRBJ1-5; D unclear. This CDR3 has 12 residues. Germline V gene data show CDR1 as LNHDA and CDR2 as SQIVND (reference sequence). The V end lost 3 bases, the J end lost 5 bases, and 5 bases lay between the germline ends. For the CDR3, the DNA is TGTGCCAGTAGTATTTTCGATCAGCCCCAGCATTTT. This codes for CASSIFDQPQHF. Looking up the rest from reference TRBV19 and TRBJ1-5 gives the full variable domain: DGGITQSPKYLFRKEGQNVTLSCEQNLNHDAMYWYRQDPGQGLRLIYYSQIVNDFQKGDIAEGYSVSREKKESFPLTVTSAQKNPTAFYLCASSIFDQPQHFGDGTRLSIL.

The chain joins TRBV27 to TRBJ1-2; the match to TRBD1 covers 9 bases. Losses at the gene ends were 4 bases for V and 4 bases for J; bases not matched to a gene: 13. Per germline, CDR1 MNHEY and CDR2 SMNVEV (reference sequence). There are 17 residues in the CDR3. The CDR3 reads CASSSTPGQGLLYGYTF. The DNA for the CDR3 is TGTGCCAGCAGTTCTACCCCGGGACAGGGACTACTCTATGGCTACACCTTC.

This sequence joins TRBV5-1 and TRBJ2-2, with D perhaps matching TRBD1 (6 bases). This CDR3 comprises 17 residues. CDR1 and CDR2 (germline): SGHRS, YFSETQ. V was shortened by 4 bases and J by 2 bases, with 18 bases between the two germline ends. This CDR3 reads CASSPGAGQINTGELFF. As DNA, the CDR3 is TGCGCCAGCAGCCCTGGTGCCGGACAGATAAACACCGGGGAGCTGTTTTTT.

V usage is TRBV18 and J usage is TRBJ2-1; D might be TRBD1 (5 bases). CDR1 is KGHSH, CDR2 LQKENI, per germline. V was clipped by 1 base and J by 5 bases, with 15 bases between them. The CDR3 consists of 16 residues. CDR3 protein: CASSPRILGRDNEQFF. In DNA, the CDR3 is TGTGCCAGCTCACCACGTATTCTAGGCAGGGACAATGAGCAGTTCTTC.

The V call is TRBV19, the J call TRBJ1-1; TRBD1 matches at 12 bases. The CDR3 sequence is 13 residues long. With V trimmed by 11 bases and J by 7 bases, 8 bases remained unmatched. The germline CDR1 and CDR2 sequences are LNHDA and SQIVND (reference sequence). CDR3 in amino acids: CACRDRGPVEAFF. The CDR3 region has the DNA TGTGCCTGCCGGGACAGGGGGCCGGTTGAAGCTTTCTTT.

The V gene is TRBV7-2, the J gene TRBJ1-4, with TRBD1 as a possible D gene (6 bases). The length of the CDR3 is 12 residues. V was clipped by 3 bases and J by 17 bases, with 16 bases between them. Germline CDR1 and CDR2: SGHTA and FQGNSA. This CDR3 is CASSFGGQPVFF. For the CDR3, the DNA is TGTGCCAGCAGCTTCGGCGGACAGCCTGTCTTTTTT.

The chain recombines TRBV7-9 with TRBJ1-6, with 9 bases that match TRBD1. The CDR3 has 16 amino acids. CDR1 is SEHNR, CDR2 FQNEAQ, per germline (reference sequence). V lost 6 bases and J lost 6; bases outside the gene matches: 9. CDR3 coding DNA: TGTGCCAGCAGGGCAGATCTGGGACAGGGTAATTCACCCCTCCACTTT. Translation: CASRADLGQGNSPLHF.

The chain recombines TRBV6-5 with TRBJ2-5, with D possibly TRBD2 on 5 matching bases. Germline values: CDR1 MNHEY, CDR2 SVGAGI. The CDR3 is made up of 12 amino acids. V was trimmed by 5 bases and J by 8 bases, leaving 12 bases between them. The CDR3 DNA follows: TGTGCCAGCAGTACCGCGGCGGGTACCCAGTACTTC. It yields the protein CASSTAAGTQYF.

V and J are TRBV19 and TRBJ1-2, with a weak D call TRBD1 (5 bases). Deletions cut 2 bases from V and 0 bases from J, with 10 bases between. Germline loops: CDR1 LNHDA, CDR2 SQIVND (reference sequence). This CDR3 contains 15 residues. CDR3 bases: TGTGCCAGTAGTATACAGGGCAGGCCTAACTATGGCTACACCTTC. Translating gives CASSIQGRPNYGYTF.

V and J are TRBV4-1 and TRBJ1-3; D unclear. The germline CDR1 and CDR2 sequences are MGHRA and YSYEKL. The CDR3 is 19 amino acids. The V end lost 0 bases, the J end lost 0 bases, and 18 bases lay between the germline ends. The CDR3 loop is CASSQDLRPPGDSGNTIYF. The CDR3 bases are TGCGCCAGCAGCCAAGATCTTCGTCCGCCCGGTGACTCTGGAAACACCATATATTTT.

The chain combines TRBV2 with TRBJ1-5, with TRBD1 as a possible D gene (5 bases). V lost 6 bases to trimming and J lost 7 bases, with 13 bases between them. There are 13 residues in the CDR3. Germline V CDR1 and CDR2: SNHLY, FYNNEI. In DNA, the CDR3 is TGTGCCAGCAGGGGCTACAGGATACAGCCCCAGCATTTT. Translation gives CASRGYRIQPQHF.

The rearrangement joins TRBV12-5 to TRBJ2-2; 9 bases fit TRBD2. The CDR3 is 14 residues long. Germline CDR1 and CDR2: LGHNT and FRNRAP. J was trimmed by 7 bases and V by 3 bases; bases with no gene match: 3. Written as DNA, the CDR3 is TGTGCTAGTGGTTTCGGGACTAGCAACGGGGAGCTGTTTTTT. This encodes CASGFGTSNGELFF.

V gene TRBV7-6 combines with J gene TRBJ2-5, with D hard to call. The germline V gene has CDR1 SGHVS and CDR2 FNYEAQ. V was clipped by 5 bases and J by 1 base, with 2 bases between them. The CDR3 runs 11 residues. The CDR3 protein is CASSLQETQYF. The CDR3 DNA reads TGTGCCAGCAGCCTCCAAGAGACCCAGTACTTC.

J is TRBJ2-7 and V is TRBV11-2, with TRBD2 as a possible D gene (6 bases). Trimming left V 1 base short and J 4 bases short, with 11 bases between. The CDR3 loop spans 14 amino acids. CDR1 is SGHAT, CDR2 FQNNGV, per germline. CDR3: CASSLGGTPYEQYF. CDR3 coding DNA: TGTGCCAGCAGCTTAGGCGGGACTCCTTACGAGCAGTACTTC.

The chain carries TRBV7-2 and TRBJ2-2; 7 bases fit TRBD2. This CDR3 spans 14 amino acids. In germline, CDR1 is SGHTA, CDR2 FQGNSA. The V and J ends lost 5 bases and 6 bases, in that order; junction bases with no gene match: 6. The chain's CDR3 is CASSPTSEPGELFF. CDR3 nucleotides: TGTGCCAGCAGCCCAACTAGCGAACCCGGGGAGCTGTTTTTT.

The CDR3 is CSVFWGGMTEAFF. As DNA, the CDR3 is TGCAGCGTTTTTTGGGGCGGAATGACTGAAGCTTTCTTT. V usage is TRBV29-1 and J usage is TRBJ1-1; D might be TRBD1 (5 bases). The germline V gene encodes CDR1 SQVTM and CDR2 ANQGSEA. V was shortened by 5 bases and J by 5 bases, with 15 bases between the two germline ends. This CDR3 is built from 13 residues.

J is TRBJ2-1 and V is TRBV29-1; D possibly corresponds to TRBD2 (7 bases). The CDR3 consists of 15 residues. V dropped 3 bases and J dropped 0 bases, with 12 bases sitting between them. Germline assignment: CDR1 SQVTM and CDR2 ANQGSEA. In nucleotides, the CDR3 is TGCAGCGTTGAGGGAGGGGGAAGCTCCTACAATGAGCAGTTCTTC. The encoded protein is CSVEGGGSSYNEQFF.

The V call is TRBV7-8, the J call TRBJ1-3, with D hard to call. The CDR3 spans 15 residues. The V and J ends lost 0 bases and 4 bases respectively, with 10 bases between them. From germline, CDR1 is SGHVS and CDR2 FQNEAQ. The CDR3 coding sequence is TGTGCCAGCAGCTTAGCTTATGGAGCAGGAAACACCATATATTTT. It is translated as CASSLAYGAGNTIYF.

The chain uses TRBV27 and TRBJ2-5; the D gene is possibly TRBD2 (6 bases). V lost 5 bases to trimming and J lost 3 bases, with 13 bases between them. Germline loops: CDR1 MNHEY, CDR2 SMNVEV (reference sequence). CDR3 length equals 14 residues. DNA for the CDR3: TGTGCCAGCAGTAGGGGCAGGGAGGAAGAGACCCAGTACTTC. It yields the protein CASSRGREEETQYF.

This chain connects TRBV28 to TRBJ1-1; D gene unclear. V was pared by 5 bases and J by 3 bases, with 10 bases between. The CDR3 covers 13 residues. Germline V CDR1 and CDR2: MDHEN, SYDVKM. The CDR3: CASSPTTHTEAFF. The CDR3 region has the DNA TGTGCCAGCAGTCCTACCACTCACACTGAAGCTTTCTTT.

V gene TRBV5-5 combines with J gene TRBJ1-1, with 10 positions matching TRBD1. Unmatched junction bases numbered 3, after V lost 2 bases and J lost 5 bases. This CDR3 contains 14 residues. CDR1 and CDR2 from the germline V gene are SGHKS and YYEKEE (reference sequence). The CDR3 loop is CASSLTGQGTEAFF. The CDR3 coding sequence is TGTGCCAGCAGCTTAACGGGACAGGGGACTGAAGCTTTCTTT. The full variable domain, with the rest looked up from reference TRBV5-5 and TRBJ1-1, is DAGVTQSPTHLIKTRGQQVTLRCSPISGHKSVSWYQQVLGQGPQFIFQYYEKEERGRGNFPDRFSARQFPNYSSELNVNALLLGDSALYLCASSLTGQGTEAFFGQGTRLTVV.

The CDR3: CASSRDRAKIEQYF. CDR3 DNA: TGTGCCAGCAGCCGGGACAGGGCGAAAATCGAGCAGTACTTC. This chain joins TRBV27 and TRBJ2-7; 9 bases align to TRBD1. In germline, CDR1 is MNHEY, CDR2 SMNVEV (reference sequence). With 6 bases clipped from V and 6 bases from J, the junction kept 9 bases outside the gene matches. CDR3 size: 14 residues.

This chain uses TRBV4-1 with TRBJ1-1; D not resolved. V lost 1 base and J lost 0, with 9 bases in between. This CDR3 region has 15 residues. From germline, CDR1 is MGHRA and CDR2 YSYEKL. The CDR3 region has the DNA TGCGCCAGCAGCCAAGTCAGCGTCATGAACACTGAAGCTTTCTTT. Its protein is CASSQVSVMNTEAFF.